This T cell receptor beta chain appears in the sequencing data of a study of blood T cell repertoires in COVID-19. In the original workflow: Cell counts per sample came from amplifying reference gene primers. TCRdb keeps only in-frame clones here, not all; method: immunoSEQ multiplex PCR. V and J calls and clone size are as listed in that table; D and trimming were resolved from the DNA. Seen here are approximately 40,000 clones, approximately 90% observed once, and the top ten hold approximately 2%. Germline CDR1 is MNHEY and CDR2 is SMNVEV (reference sequence). The V end lost 6 bases, the J end lost 1 base, and 9 bases lay between the germline ends. There are 13 residues in the CDR3.

V usage is TRBV27 and J usage is TRBJ1-1; no firm D call. The clonotype originates from a human donor in a cohort sampled during active COVID-19. The source material was peripheral blood. The CDR3 loop reads CASRQTPNTEAFF. As DNA, the CDR3 is TGTGCCAGCAGACAAACACCGAACACTGAAGCTTTCTTT.